This entry lists 28 T cell receptor beta chains sequenced from one sample in a study of blood T cell repertoires in COVID-19. Using immunoSEQ multiplex PCR, the repertoire was profiled, and TCRdb retains in-frame clones only, with some absent. The data show 80,000 or so clones, 80% seen once. The sample was peripheral blood. These receptors all come from a woman aged 70-85 years with acute or convalescent COVID-19.

This clone has just one count. V and J are TRBV5-1 and TRBJ1-2; D unresolved. This CDR3 is 13 amino acids long. V was trimmed by 3 bases and J by 4 bases, leaving 10 bases between them. CDR1 is SGHRS and CDR2 is YFSETQ in the germline V gene. Here the CDR3 DNA reads TGCGCCAGCAGCTCGAACAGAATCTATGGCTACACCTTC. It translates to CASSSNRIYGYTF.

The CDR3, as DNA: TGCGCCAGCAGCCCGCGGACAGGGGCCCTGGGGTATGGCTACACCTTC. Its translation: CASSPRTGALGYGYTF. This sequence joins TRBV5-1 and TRBJ1-2; 9 bases match TRBD1. With 4 bases clipped from V and 5 bases from J, the junction kept 12 bases outside the gene matches. This CDR3 comprises 16 residues. Germline V gene data show CDR1 as SGHRS and CDR2 as YFSETQ.

J is TRBJ1-2 and V is TRBV12-3 or TRBV12-4; D not certain. The CDR3 is 12 amino acids. Trimming cost V 7 bases and J 4 bases, with 10 bases left between them. The CDR3 sequence is CASKTGSYGYTF. The CDR3 nucleotides are TGTGCCAGCAAAACCGGGAGCTATGGCTACACCTTC.

CDR3 bases: TGTGCCAGCAGCCGGGACATCCCGCCCCAGCATTTT. It translates to CASSRDIPPQHF. This chain uses TRBV6-2 or TRBV6-3 with TRBJ1-5, with D perhaps TRBD1 (6 bases). With 6 bases removed from V and 9 bases from J, the gap between germline ends came to 12 bases. The germline CDR1 and CDR2 sequences are MNHEY and SVGEGT. The CDR3 extends over 12 amino acids.

The V gene is TRBV7-9, the J gene TRBJ1-1, with 7 bases aligning to TRBD1. V lost 3 bases and J lost 4; bases outside the gene matches: 8. The length of the CDR3 is 15 residues. CDR1 SEHNR and CDR2 FQNEAQ come from the germline V gene (reference sequence). The CDR3 reads CASSFRRGTGTEAFF. As DNA, the CDR3 is TGTGCCAGCAGCTTTCGCAGGGGGACGGGCACTGAAGCTTTCTTT. Supplemented by reference TRBV7-9 and TRBJ1-1, the full variable domain reads DTGVSQNPRHKITKRGQNVTFRCDPISEHNRLYWYRQTLGQGPEFLTYFQNEAQLEKSRLLSDRFSAERPKGSFSTLEIQRTEQGDSAMYLCASSFRRGTGTEAFFGQGTRLTVV.

The chain is built from TRBV5-1 and TRBJ2-7, with 11 bases matching TRBD1. The germline gives CDR1 SGHRS, CDR2 YFSETQ. V lost 0 bases and J lost 0; bases outside the gene matches: 2. This CDR3 is built from 16 residues. The CDR3 loop reads CASSLAGTGGSYEQYF. CDR3 bases: TGCGCCAGCAGCTTGGCCGGGACAGGGGGCTCCTACGAGCAGTACTTC. The full variable domain, in which reference TRBV5-1 and TRBJ2-7 provide the parts outside the CDR3, is KAGVTQTPRYLIKTRGQQVTLSCSPISGHRSVSWYQQTPGQGLQFLFEYFSETQRNKGNFPGRFSGRQFSNSRSEMNVSTLELGDSALYLCASSLAGTGGSYEQYFGPGTRLTVT.

The V gene is TRBV4-2, the J gene TRBJ1-5, with TRBD1 identical over 9 bases. The CDR3 is 16 residues long. Germline V gene lookup returns CDR1 LGHNA and CDR2 YNFKEQ. With 4 bases clipped from V and 4 bases from J, the junction kept 8 bases outside the gene matches. In DNA, the CDR3 is TGTGCCAGCAGCCCAGGACAGGGGCCGAATAATCAGCCCCAGCATTTT. Residues: CASSPGQGPNNQPQHF.

The chain links TRBV25-1 to TRBJ2-7; 8 bases line up with TRBD1. The J segment lost 5 bases and the V segment lost 5 bases, leaving 11 bases of the junction unmatched. Germline-derived CDR1 and CDR2 are MGHDK and SYGVNS. The CDR3 consists of 15 residues. The CDR3 DNA reads TGTGCCAGCAGTCATCAACAGGGGGACGGGCACGAGCAGTACTTC. Its protein product is CASSHQQGDGHEQYF.

The chain combines TRBV9 with TRBJ2-5; TRBD1 agrees at 12 bases. This CDR3 has 15 residues. The V and J ends lost 3 bases and 5 bases, in that order; junction bases with no gene match: 5. CDR1 is SGDLS and CDR2 is YYNGEE in the germline V gene. The CDR3 here is CASSAGQGAGETQYF. The CDR3 DNA is TGTGCCAGCAGCGCGGGACAGGGGGCCGGGGAGACCCAGTACTTC.

This clone appeared a few times. The rearrangement joins TRBV5-1 to TRBJ1-3, with a possible D match to TRBD1 (6 bases). V lost 6 bases and J 0 bases, leaving 16 bases between the germline ends. CDR1 is SGHRS and CDR2 is YFSETQ in the germline V gene. The CDR3 runs to 16 residues. The CDR3: CASTRGGANSGNTIYF. The CDR3, as DNA: TGCGCCAGCACTCGAGGGGGGGCTAACTCTGGAAACACCATATATTTT.

The chain joins TRBV5-1 to TRBJ2-4; a weak D match, TRBD2 (5 bases). V was shortened by 2 bases and J by 5 bases, with 11 bases between the two germline ends. The CDR3 covers 14 residues. Per germline, CDR1 SGHRS and CDR2 YFSETQ. This CDR3 reads CASSFWSGQNIQYF. The CDR3 bases are TGCGCCAGCAGCTTCTGGAGCGGTCAAAACATTCAGTACTTC.

CDR3 bases: TGTGCCACCAGCAGTTCGGGGGGCTCTGGGGCCAACGTCCTGACTTTC. This gives the protein CATSSSGGSGANVLTF. The chain joins TRBV15 to TRBJ2-6; TRBD2 aligns across 7 bases. In germline, CDR1 is LNHNV, CDR2 YYDKDF (reference sequence). This CDR3 is built from 16 residues. Losses at the gene ends were 3 bases for V and 0 bases for J; bases not matched to a gene: 2.

The CDR3 coding sequence is TGTGCCAGCAGTGACGGACTAGCGGGGGGGCGTAGTAATGAGCAGTTCTTC. Its protein product is CASSDGLAGGRSNEQFF. The chain carries TRBV6-1 and TRBJ2-1; 15 positions agree with TRBD2. V gave up 3 bases and J gave up 7 bases; unmatched junction bases: 7. CDR3 length: 17 amino acids. Germline V gene lookup returns CDR1 MNHNS and CDR2 SASEGT.

The V and J genes are TRBV24-1 and TRBJ1-2; 11 bases are a match to TRBD1. Germline loops: CDR1 KGHDR, CDR2 SFDVKD. This CDR3 is 15 amino acids long. The V segment lost 2 bases and the J segment 4 bases; nucleotides outside the gene matches: 2. This CDR3 is CATSDSDRGLYGYTF. As DNA, the CDR3 is TGTGCCACCAGTGATTCGGACAGGGGGCTCTATGGCTACACCTTC.

The chain recombines TRBV19 with TRBJ2-1; 9 nucleotides match TRBD1. V lost 3 bases to trimming and J lost 7 bases; unmatched junction nucleotides: 1. CDR1 and CDR2 (germline): LNHDA, SQIVND (reference sequence). This CDR3 comprises 13 residues. CDR3 residues: CASSIDRGNEQFF. CDR3 nucleotide sequence: TGTGCCAGTAGTATCGACAGGGGGAATGAGCAGTTCTTC.

The V and J genes are TRBV3-1 (or the pseudogene TRBV3-2) and TRBJ1-2; 7 nucleotides agree with TRBD1. Germline values: CDR1 LGHDT, CDR2 YNNKEL (reference sequence). The V and J ends lost 4 bases and 4 bases, in that order; junction bases with no gene match: 6. CDR3 length equals 14 residues. CDR3 sequence reads: CASSRRSGGYGYTF. In DNA, the CDR3 is TGTGCCAGCAGCCGAAGGTCAGGGGGCTATGGCTACACCTTC.

This clone was observed once. The rearrangement links TRBV5-6 to TRBJ1-2; D is uncertain. Germline assignment: CDR1 SGHDT and CDR2 YYEEEE. The V gene lost 0 bases and the J gene lost 0 bases, with 9 bases spanning the gap. The CDR3 has 15 residues. The CDR3 reads CASSLVGRTNYGYTF. DNA of the CDR3: TGTGCCAGCAGCTTGGTTGGCCGAACTAACTATGGCTACACCTTC.

The chain joins TRBV7-2 to TRBJ1-4; TRBD1 matches at 7 bases. The CDR3 length is 15 residues. From germline, CDR1 is SGHTA and CDR2 FQGNSA. Trimming at V came to 5 bases and at J to 3 bases, leaving 6 bases not matched to a gene. The CDR3 coding sequence is TGTGCCAGCAGCCCCCGACAGGGACCTAATGAAAAACTGTTTTTT. Its protein product is CASSPRQGPNEKLFF.

V usage is TRBV5-4 and J usage is TRBJ2-5; tentative D call: TRBD2 (6 bases). The V end lost 6 bases, the J end lost 1 base, and 13 bases lay between the germline ends. CDR3 size: 14 residues. Germline lookup yields CDR1 SGHNT and CDR2 YYREEE (reference sequence). The CDR3 sequence: CASTDKLAQETQYF. The CDR3 region has the DNA TGTGCCAGCACCGACAAACTAGCCCAAGAGACCCAGTACTTC.

The rearrangement links TRBV19 to TRBJ1-2; 10 positions match TRBD1. V was pared by 5 bases and J by 7 bases, with 7 bases of the junction left unmatched. The germline V gene has CDR1 LNHDA and CDR2 SQIVND (reference sequence). This CDR3 contains 14 residues. The CDR3 DNA follows: TGTGCCAGTAGTCCTACGGGACAGGGGTTTGGCTACACCTTC. This sequence encodes CASSPTGQGFGYTF.

The chain joins TRBV3-1 (or the pseudogene TRBV3-2) to TRBJ1-4; weak D call: TRBD1 (6 bases). The CDR3 loop spans 14 amino acids. CDR1 is LGHDT and CDR2 is YNNKEL in the germline V gene (reference sequence). V was trimmed by 2 bases and J by 7 bases, leaving 11 bases between them. CDR3 protein: CASSQREGGEKLFF. The CDR3 DNA is TGTGCCAGCAGCCAAAGGGAGGGGGGTGAAAAACTGTTTTTT.

V usage is TRBV5-6 and J usage is TRBJ1-1, with a tentative D call TRBD1 (6 bases). The CDR3 has 12 amino acids. V was trimmed by 0 bases and J by 11 bases, leaving 11 bases between them. The germline V gene encodes CDR1 SGHDT and CDR2 YYEEEE. This CDR3 reads CASSLARGAAFF. DNA of the CDR3: TGTGCCAGCAGCTTGGCCAGGGGAGCGGCTTTCTTT.

The genes are TRBV6-6 and TRBJ1-5; 8 bases align to TRBD1. CDR3 size: 14 residues. The V gene end was trimmed by 6 bases and the J gene end by 2 bases; junction bases not matched to a gene: 3. Germline CDR1 MNHNY, CDR2 SVGAGI (reference sequence). CDR3 bases: TGTGCCAGCAGACTGACAGGGGGCAATCAGCCCCAGCATTTT. Its translation: CASRLTGGNQPQHF.

The rearrangement joins TRBV27 to TRBJ1-6; 7 nucleotides align to TRBD1. CDR3 length: 16 residues. Germline V gene lookup returns CDR1 MNHEY and CDR2 SMNVEV (reference sequence). Trimming cost V 2 bases and J 7 bases; bases outside gene matches: 8. CDR3 nucleotides: TGTGCCAGCAGTTTACGCGGACAGGCTAGGAATTCACCCCTCCACTTT. It codes for CASSLRGQARNSPLHF.

The rearrangement links TRBV29-1 to TRBJ2-7, with TRBD1 matching over 8 bases. The CDR3 totals 18 residues. Germline CDR1 SQVTM, CDR2 ANQGSEA. J lost 0 bases, V lost 0 bases, and 13 bases had no gene match. The CDR3 DNA is TGCAGCGTTGAAGATGACAGGGGCCCATCCCCCCTCTCCTACGAGCAGTACTTC. It yields the protein CSVEDDRGPSPLSYEQYF.

The chain is built from TRBV12-3 or TRBV12-4 and TRBJ2-3; D may be TRBD2 (5 bases). V was clipped by 2 bases and J by 4 bases, with 7 bases between them. This CDR3 has 13 amino acids. The CDR3 loop reads CASSLSGADTQYF. CDR3 DNA: TGTGCCAGCAGTTTAAGCGGAGCAGATACGCAGTATTTT.

Concerning this clone itself: A read error may account for a junction end that differs from germline. V gene TRBV7-7 combines with J gene TRBJ2-2; 10 bases are a match to TRBD2. Germline V CDR1 and CDR2: SSHAT, FNYEAQ (reference sequence). This CDR3 spans 17 amino acids. CDR3 sequence: CASSLEAGGPSGGELFF. CDR3 in DNA: TGTGCTAGCAGCTTAGAAGCGGGGGGGCCCTCCGGCGGGGAGCTGTTTTTT.

This chain uses TRBV5-4 with TRBJ1-2; D may be TRBD1 (6 bases). Germline loops: CDR1 SGHNT, CDR2 YYREEE (reference sequence). The CDR3 loop spans 14 amino acids. V was clipped by 6 bases and J by 6 bases, with 18 bases between them. CDR3 in amino acids: CASNLDGTNNGYTF. The CDR3 DNA reads as TGTGCCAGCAACCTTGACGGGACAAATAATGGCTACACCTTC.